The clone carrying this TCR beta chain was counted ten times or more. Naive CD8 T cells underwent sorting with the CD8+CD4-CCR7+CD45RA+ definition. Germline values: CDR1 LNHDA, CDR2 SQIVND (reference sequence). The CDR3 runs 18 residues. Losses at the gene ends were 6 bases for V and 4 bases for J; bases not matched to a gene: 10. These data are taken from a study of molecular identifiers for immune sequencing clone quantification. Methods described previously, with TCR primers listed, were used for bulk TCR libraries. MiXCR was run by TCRdb on the PCR reads, yielding one entry per CDR3 protein. The sample comprises about 640,000 distinct CDR3 sequences, just under 20% of which are singletons, and roughly 0.83% rests with the top ten.

The rearrangement joins TRBV19 to TRBJ2-4, with 15 bases matching TRBD2. This receptor was obtained from a human donor in good health. Some libraries in this study had Jurkat cell RNA spiked in. Sequenced sample: naive CD8+ T cells from blood, with Jurkat cell RNA spiked in. Documented subset: FACS-sorted CD8+CD4-CCR7+CD45RA+ naive T cells. CDR3 nucleotide sequence: TGTGCCAGTAGAAGGACTAGCGGGAGGGCCCCAGAAAAAAACATTCAGTACTTC. Amino acids: CASRRTSGRAPEKNIQYF. Looking up the rest from reference TRBV19 and TRBJ2-4 gives the full variable domain: DGGITQSPKYLFRKEGQNVTLSCEQNLNHDAMYWYRQDPGQGLRLIYYSQIVNDFQKGDIAEGYSVSREKKESFPLTVTSAQKNPTAFYLCASRRTSGRAPEKNIQYFGAGTRLSVL.